These 30 T cell receptor beta chains originate from one sample sequenced in a study of blood T cell repertoires in COVID-19. Assay: immunoSEQ multiplex PCR; the TCRdb copy retains only in-frame clones and omits some. The sample lists around 270,000 clones, over 80% occurring once. The sequenced sample was PBMCs or T cells enriched from blood (not recorded which). The origin of the receptors is a woman between 35 and 50 years old who had been exposed to COVID-19.

The chain uses TRBV7-3 and TRBJ1-2, with 9 positions matching TRBD1. The CDR3 loop spans 16 amino acids. CDR1 SGHTA and CDR2 FQGTGA come from the germline V gene. V was pared by 1 base and J by 6 bases, with 9 bases of the junction left unmatched. CDR3 bases: TGTGCCAGCAGCTTAATGGGACAGGGCTCCCCGGATGGCTACACCTTC. Translated, it gives CASSLMGQGSPDGYTF.

This sequence joins TRBV6-6 and TRBJ1-2; 7 nucleotides align to TRBD1. Per germline, CDR1 MNHNY and CDR2 SVGAGI (reference sequence). With 5 bases clipped from V and 3 bases from J, the junction kept 6 bases outside the gene matches. The CDR3 is made up of 14 amino acids. The CDR3: CASSRTGDHYGYTF. The CDR3 coding sequence is TGTGCCAGCAGTCGGACAGGAGATCACTATGGCTACACCTTC.

This sequence joins TRBV18 and TRBJ2-1; D possibly corresponds to TRBD2 (5 bases). The CDR3 loop spans 14 amino acids. The V gene lost 3 bases and the J gene lost 5 bases, with 11 bases spanning the gap. CDR1 and CDR2 from the germline V gene are KGHSH and LQKENI. The CDR3 DNA reads TGTGCCAGCTCACCCTCAAACGGGGACAATGAGCAGTTCTTC. Protein sequence: CASSPSNGDNEQFF.

The V gene is TRBV19, the J gene TRBJ1-6; TRBD1 agrees at 8 bases. This CDR3 contains 12 residues. After removal of 10 bases from V and 6 bases from J, the junction contained 2 bases not matched to a gene. The germline gives CDR1 LNHDA, CDR2 SQIVND (reference sequence). The CDR3: CATGQGNSPLHF. CDR3 DNA sequence: TGTGCCACAGGACAGGGTAATTCACCCCTCCACTTT.

The V gene is TRBV27, the J gene TRBJ1-4, with 8 bases aligning to TRBD1. The trim removed 6 bases at V and 6 bases at J, leaving 12 bases unmatched. The CDR3 consists of 16 residues. Germline CDR1 MNHEY, CDR2 SMNVEV (reference sequence). The CDR3 DNA is TGTGCCAGCAGCAGAAGCCCCGGGACAGGCGATGAAAAACTGTTTTTT. Encoded protein: CASSRSPGTGDEKLFF.

The chain joins TRBV5-1 to TRBJ2-3; tentatively, D is TRBD1 (6 bases). The CDR3 runs to 15 residues. The germline CDR1 and CDR2 sequences are SGHRS and YFSETQ. Trimming removed 4 bases at V and 3 bases at J, with 15 bases between. This chain's CDR3 is CASSAGDRRTDTQYF. CDR3 DNA sequence: TGCGCCAGCAGCGCAGGGGATCGTCGTACAGATACGCAGTATTTT.

The chain links TRBV5-1 to TRBJ1-4; tentatively, D is TRBD1 (5 bases). Germline CDR1 reads SGHRS; CDR2 reads YFSETQ. The length of the CDR3 is 14 residues. Trimming cost V 4 bases and J 4 bases, with 11 bases left between them. The CDR3 nucleotides read TGCGCCAGCAGCCTTGACAGAAGTAATGAAAAACTGTTTTTT. It encodes CASSLDRSNEKLFF.

V is TRBV25-1 and J is TRBJ2-7; 9 bases match TRBD1. The CDR3 contains 13 residues. Unmatched junction bases numbered 5, after V lost 5 bases and J lost 6 bases. Germline-derived CDR1 and CDR2 are MGHDK and SYGVNS. In nucleotides, the CDR3 is TGTGCCAGCAGTCCACAGGGGGCAGGCGAGCAGTACTTC. Translating gives CASSPQGAGEQYF.

The chain couples TRBV5-1 to TRBJ2-1, with 10 bases aligning to TRBD1. Germline V gene data show CDR1 as SGHRS and CDR2 as YFSETQ. This CDR3 region has 15 residues. J gave up 7 bases and V 4 bases, and 8 bases lay outside the gene matches. This chain's CDR3 is CASSPGGTGANEQFF. DNA for the CDR3: TGCGCCAGCAGCCCGGGGGGGACAGGGGCAAATGAGCAGTTCTTC.

The chain carries TRBV6-6 and TRBJ1-2, with D perhaps matching TRBD1 (5 bases). V dropped 8 bases and J dropped 8 bases, with 24 bases sitting between them. This CDR3 is 15 amino acids long. The germline V gene encodes CDR1 MNHNY and CDR2 SVGAGI (reference sequence). The CDR3 spells CASCEPGLRGSGYTF. The DNA of the CDR3 is TGTGCCAGCTGCGAACCGGGACTCCGAGGGTCGGGCTACACCTTC.

This chain links TRBV5-1 with TRBJ1-4; D unclear. CDR3 size: 15 residues. Per the germline V gene, CDR1 is SGHRS and CDR2 is YFSETQ. Trimming removed 3 bases at V and 0 bases at J, with 9 bases between. The CDR3 DNA sequence: TGCGCCAGCAGCTGGAACCTAGCAACTAATGAAAAACTGTTTTTT. Protein sequence: CASSWNLATNEKLFF.

Here the CDR3 DNA reads TGTGCCAGCAGCGCAGACGGGGGAGGGAATCAGCCCCAGCATTTT. Protein product: CASSADGGGNQPQHF. The chain is built from TRBV11-2 and TRBJ1-5; D may be TRBD1 (5 bases). V was clipped by 5 bases and J by 4 bases, with 15 bases between them. The CDR3 is 15 amino acids. Germline-derived CDR1 and CDR2 are SGHAT and FQNNGV.

V usage is TRBV3-1 (or the pseudogene TRBV3-2) and J usage is TRBJ2-2; the match to TRBD1 covers 10 bases. The length of the CDR3 is 16 residues. The germline V gene encodes CDR1 LGHDT and CDR2 YNNKEL (reference sequence). V trimming: 6 bases; J trimming: 6 bases; junction bases outside the gene matches: 10. The CDR3, as DNA: TGTGCCAGCAGGCCCTGGGGACAGGGGAGATCCGGGGAGCTGTTTTTT. Its protein product is CASRPWGQGRSGELFF.

This clone came up a few times. This chain's CDR3 is CASSSRLRGVQLTEAFF. As DNA, the CDR3 is TGTGCCAGCTCATCTCGTCTACGCGGGGTGCAGCTCACTGAAGCTTTCTTT. This chain uses TRBV18 with TRBJ1-1; D remains unclear. Germline loops: CDR1 KGHSH, CDR2 LQKENI. Between the trimmed V and J ends, which lost 5 bases and 4 bases, there was a span of 23 bases. The CDR3 extends over 17 amino acids.

This chain joins TRBV9 and TRBJ1-3; weak D call: TRBD1 (6 bases). The CDR3 covers 15 residues. The V gene's germline CDR1 is SGDLS and CDR2 YYNGEE. Trimming stripped 3 bases from V and 3 bases from J, with 13 bases between. CDR3 sequence (DNA): TGTGCCAGCAGCGCAGCGGGGGGGCTTGGAAACACCATATATTTT. Its translation is CASSAAGGLGNTIYF.

This clone has a single count. The CDR3 sequence: CASSVEGVWNTEAFF. CDR3 DNA sequence: TGTGCCAGCAGCGTAGAGGGGGTCTGGAACACTGAAGCTTTCTTT. The rearrangement links TRBV9 to TRBJ1-1, with D possibly TRBD1 on 6 matching bases. This CDR3 comprises 15 residues. V lost 0 bases and J 1 base, leaving 10 bases between the germline ends. The germline V gene encodes CDR1 SGDLS and CDR2 YYNGEE.

The chain employs TRBV19 and TRBJ2-3, with a weak D call TRBD2 (6 bases). This CDR3 contains 18 residues. Trimming removed 5 bases at V and 8 bases at J, with 29 bases between. The germline V gene encodes CDR1 LNHDA and CDR2 SQIVND (reference sequence). CDR3 in amino acids: CASSPRTTRSWLAGTQYF. CDR3 DNA: TGTGCCAGTAGTCCCAGGACTACCCGCTCCTGGCTGGCCGGTACGCAGTATTTT.

The chain has TRBV19 and TRBJ1-2; possibly TRBD1 for D (5 bases). CDR3 length: 13 residues. The V and J ends lost 3 bases and 4 bases respectively, with 9 bases between them. Per the germline V gene, CDR1 is LNHDA and CDR2 is SQIVND (reference sequence). The CDR3 nucleotides are TGTGCCAGTAGTATGTGGGGCTCCTATGGCTACACCTTC. Translated: CASSMWGSYGYTF.

This clone has just a few counts. This chain uses TRBV6-2 or TRBV6-3 with TRBJ2-6, with 7 bases that match TRBD1. The J segment lost 0 bases and the V segment lost 7 bases, leaving 12 bases of the junction unmatched. Germline CDR1 is MNHEY and CDR2 is SVGEGT. This CDR3 is built from 18 residues. CDR3 in amino acids: CASNPGQVISSGANVLTF. CDR3 sequence (DNA): TGTGCCAGCAACCCAGGACAGGTGATTTCCTCTGGGGCCAACGTCCTGACTTTC.

The V call is TRBV7-8, the J call TRBJ2-3; a possible D gene is TRBD1 (6 bases). The CDR3 runs 13 residues. CDR1 and CDR2 from the germline V gene are SGHVS and FQNEAQ. V dropped 2 bases and J dropped 7 bases, with 10 bases sitting between them. The CDR3 here is CASSLNRVNTQYF. The CDR3 DNA is TGTGCCAGCAGCTTAAACAGGGTAAATACGCAGTATTTT.

The DNA of the CDR3 is TGTGCCAGCAGTGAGGGCTCTGACACTGAAGCTTTCTTT. Protein sequence: CASSEGSDTEAFF. The genes are TRBV2 and TRBJ1-1; no clear D. The V and J ends lost 3 bases and 3 bases respectively, with 8 bases between them. The germline CDR1 and CDR2 sequences are SNHLY and FYNNEI. This CDR3 is built from 13 residues.

The chain recombines TRBV2 with TRBJ1-5; 8 nucleotides agree with TRBD1. V was pared by 5 bases and J by 6 bases, with 6 bases of the junction left unmatched. Per the germline V gene, CDR1 is SNHLY and CDR2 is FYNNEI. CDR3 size: 14 residues. CDR3 protein: CASSRQGLSQPQHF. DNA for the CDR3: TGTGCCAGCAGTAGACAGGGGTTAAGTCAGCCCCAGCATTTT.

This clone turned up a few times. The chain links TRBV5-1 to TRBJ1-4, with 9 bases lining up with TRBD1. The CDR3 contains 13 residues. The J segment lost 8 bases and the V segment lost 5 bases, leaving 4 bases of the junction unmatched. Germline loops: CDR1 SGHRS, CDR2 YFSETQ. CDR3 sequence: CASSGTGPEKLFF. The DNA for the CDR3 is TGCGCCAGCAGTGGGACAGGGCCGGAAAAACTGTTTTTT.

V and J are TRBV19 and TRBJ2-1; D not resolved. Deletions cut 7 bases from V and 7 bases from J, with 11 bases between. Germline V gene data show CDR1 as LNHDA and CDR2 as SQIVND (reference sequence). The CDR3 sequence is 12 residues long. Written as DNA, the CDR3 is TGTGCCAGTACCGTAACGGGTAATGAGCAGTTCTTC. Translation: CASTVTGNEQFF.

The table lists this clone with many counts. The chain joins TRBV10-3 to TRBJ2-7, with 12 nucleotides matching TRBD2. Trimming at V came to 0 bases and at J to 6 bases, leaving 12 bases not matched to a gene. Germline V gene lookup returns CDR1 ENHRY and CDR2 SYGVKD. This CDR3 is built from 18 residues. The CDR3 DNA reads as TGTGCCATCAGTGAGTCGGAAGACTTGACTAGCGGGGGTAGCGAGCAGTACGTC. Protein sequence: CAISESEDLTSGGSEQYV.

V and J are TRBV7-9 and TRBJ2-1; D may be TRBD2 (6 bases). V gave up 3 bases and J gave up 9 bases, with 12 bases separating them. The V gene's germline CDR1 is SEHNR and CDR2 FQNEAQ (reference sequence). The CDR3 contains 13 residues. The DNA of the CDR3 is TGTGCCAGCAGCTTCCCGGGAGCTTTTGAGCAGTTCTTC. This translates into CASSFPGAFEQFF.

This chain uses TRBV12-3 or TRBV12-4 with TRBJ1-1; D gene ambiguous. The CDR3 loop spans 12 amino acids. Trimming left V 7 bases short and J 1 base short, with 7 bases between. This chain's CDR3 is CASKPGNTEAFF. Here the CDR3 DNA reads TGTGCCAGCAAACCGGGGAACACTGAAGCTTTCTTT.

The rearrangement joins TRBV5-1 to TRBJ2-7, with D perhaps matching TRBD1 (5 bases). The length of the CDR3 is 14 residues. CDR1 is SGHRS, CDR2 YFSETQ, per germline. This CDR3 is CASSLIPGPYEQYV. CDR3 sequence (DNA): TGTGCCAGCAGCTTGATCCCAGGGCCCTACGAGCAGTACGTC.

The J gene is TRBJ1-2, the V gene TRBV5-8; D might be TRBD1 (5 bases). From germline, CDR1 is SGHTS and CDR2 YDEGEE. The V and J ends lost 1 base and 8 bases respectively, with 21 bases between them. The CDR3 length is 16 residues. The CDR3 loop is CASSLSGSGRGGGYTF. DNA of the CDR3: TGTGCCAGCAGCTTGAGTGGGTCGGGCCGCGGGGGAGGCTACACCTTC.

The chain carries TRBV10-3 and TRBJ2-1, with 8 bases identical to TRBD2. The CDR3 sequence is 15 residues long. V gave up 0 bases and J gave up 8 bases; unmatched junction bases: 6. Germline loops: CDR1 ENHRY, CDR2 SYGVKD. The CDR3 DNA reads as TGTGCCATCAGTGAGTCCGGCGGGGGGCGGGATGAGCAGTTCTTC. It specifies CAISESGGGRDEQFF.